This T cell receptor (beta chain) was sequenced during a study of T cells of healthy individuals. This clonotype was detected only a few times. This CDR3 is built from 16 residues. CDR1 and CDR2 (germline): SGHTA, FQGTGA. Trimming shortened V by 0 bases and J by 1 base, and 9 bases separated the two germline ends. One entry per CDR3 protein results from TCRdb running MiXCR on the 5' RACE reads. Of about 100,000 distinct CDR3 sequences detected, approximately 15% appear once; the ten largest clones hold more than 5.5%. This clonotype was sampled from a human donor in good health. This chain connects TRBV7-3 to TRBJ2-2, with D possibly TRBD2 on 6 matching bases. Written as DNA, the CDR3 is TGTGCCAGCAGCTTAACGCTTAGCGGGAACACCGGGGAGCTGTTTTTT. This encodes CASSLTLSGNTGELFF.